This entry is about one T cell receptor (beta chain). Compared with germline, one end of the junction differs, possibly owing to a read error. This CDR3 contains 14 residues. The germline gives CDR1 ENHRY, CDR2 SYGVKD. Total RNA and DNA came together from approximately 20-30 mg of bulk tissue without cell sorting. Every tumor sample held more than 80% viable tumor cells. Total RNA (around 510 ng) served as template for TCR beta cDNA synthesis primed by a constant-region primer. TCR beta libraries came from three nested multiplex PCR rounds using slightly modified ARM-PCR. Primers for the first two PCR rounds were TRBV1-TRBV30 forward primers and a C-beta reverse primer (about 11 cycles per round). TCRdb ran MiXCR on the multiplex PCR reads and lists one entry per CDR3 protein. This table holds roughly 190,000 distinct CDR3 sequences, around four fifths found once. The data were obtained in a study of tumor-infiltrating lymphocytes in primary liver carcinoma.

This TCR was recovered from a man between 40 and 49 years old with primary liver carcinoma and hepatitis B virus infection. Material: tumor tissue from primary liver carcinoma. This sequence joins TRBV10-3 and TRBJ2-1; TRBD2 is a possible D gene (5 bases). The CDR3 protein is CNISEGDFYNEQFF. In nucleotides, the CDR3 is TGTAACATCAGTGAGGGTGATTTCTATAATGAGCAATTCTTC.